The clone carrying this TCR beta chain appeared once. The antigen is not known. The record originates from a study of cytotoxic CD8 clonotypes in ibrutinib-treated CLL. Germline V gene lookup returns CDR1 SQVTM and CDR2 ANQGSEA. V lost 7 bases and J lost 3; bases outside the gene matches: 5. The CDR3 is 13 amino acids. Study outcomes and limitations: Clonality (at baseline) was higher than in age-matched healthy donors and tracked circulating CD8+ T-cell counts. Public clonotypes proved infrequent, and on treatment they shrank or remained steady.

Deep sequencing aimed at 1 in 200,000 to 1 in 1 million T cells' resolution. Profiling relied on immunoSEQ multiplex PCR, and the TCRdb table lists in-frame clones only, not all of them. Of over 120,000 clones detected, 80% appear once; the ten largest clones hold about 7.6%. This TCR derives from a human donor with chronic lymphocytic leukemia. The rearrangement joins TRBV29-1 to TRBJ2-2; 7 nucleotides align to TRBD1. This material consisted of PBMCs, taken after 36 months of ibrutinib treatment. The CDR3 spells CSGDSWDTGELFF. The CDR3 DNA sequence: TGCAGCGGGGACAGCTGGGACACCGGGGAGCTGTTTTTT.